This T cell receptor (beta chain) was observed in a study of blood T cell repertoires in COVID-19. Study overall: Donors in the United States, Italy and Spain gave samples during acute or convalescent COVID-19. From T cells, B-cell-depleted T cells, or PBMCs came the material, which was cDNA or gDNA.

Per the germline V gene, CDR1 is LNHDA and CDR2 is SQIVND (reference sequence). This CDR3 comprises 14 residues. Trimming removed 4 bases from V and 5 bases from J; junction bases left unmatched: 5. Authors' methods: Researchers report that nucleated cell counts were estimated from reference gene primer amplification. Sequencing was performed with immunoSEQ multiplex PCR; in TCRdb, only in-frame clones are kept and a portion is missing. The DNA gave D and trimming, while V, J and clone size come from that table. The table lists about 62,000 clones, 86% of them singletons, with 1% to 1.5% in the top ten.

Sample: peripheral blood. This chain joins TRBV19 and TRBJ1-5; 7 bases match TRBD1. The sequence was collected from a woman aged 80 or older with acute or convalescent COVID-19. CDR3 sequence reads: CASSTRQGHQPQHF. The CDR3 nucleotides are TGTGCCAGTAGTACTCGACAGGGCCATCAGCCCCAGCATTTT.